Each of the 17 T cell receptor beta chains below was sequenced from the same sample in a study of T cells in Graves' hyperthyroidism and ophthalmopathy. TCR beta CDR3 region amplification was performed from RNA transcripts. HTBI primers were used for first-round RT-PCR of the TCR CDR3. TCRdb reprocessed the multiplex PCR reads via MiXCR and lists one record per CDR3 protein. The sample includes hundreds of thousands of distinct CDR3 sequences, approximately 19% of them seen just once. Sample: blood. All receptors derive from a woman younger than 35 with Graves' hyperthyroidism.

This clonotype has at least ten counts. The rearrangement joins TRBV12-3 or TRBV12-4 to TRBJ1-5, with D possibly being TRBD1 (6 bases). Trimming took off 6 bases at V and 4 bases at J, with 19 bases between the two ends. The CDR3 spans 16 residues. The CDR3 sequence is CASSWDLGGRNQPQHF. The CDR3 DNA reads TGTGCCAGCAGCTGGGACCTCGGGGGGCGAAATCAGCCCCAGCATTTT.

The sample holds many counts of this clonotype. DNA of the CDR3: TGTGCCAGCAGTGAAGATGGCATCTTGAACACCGGGGAGCTGTTTTTT. This gives the protein CASSEDGILNTGELFF. The chain uses TRBV6-1 and TRBJ2-2; D call uncertain. This CDR3 has 16 residues. V lost 1 base, J lost 1 base, and 10 bases lay in between. Germline V CDR1 and CDR2: MNHNS, SASEGT.

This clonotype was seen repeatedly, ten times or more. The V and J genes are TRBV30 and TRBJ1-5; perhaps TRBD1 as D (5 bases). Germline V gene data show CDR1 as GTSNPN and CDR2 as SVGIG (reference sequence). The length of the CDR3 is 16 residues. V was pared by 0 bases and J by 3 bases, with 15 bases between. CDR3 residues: CAWSVPRRQNNQPQHF. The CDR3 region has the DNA TGTGCCTGGAGTGTACCTCGGAGACAGAACAATCAGCCCCAGCATTTT.

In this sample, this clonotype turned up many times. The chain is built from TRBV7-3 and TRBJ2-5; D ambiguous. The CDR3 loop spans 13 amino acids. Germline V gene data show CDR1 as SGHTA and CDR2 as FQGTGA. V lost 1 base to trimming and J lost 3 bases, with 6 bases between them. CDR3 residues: CASSLSFEETQYF. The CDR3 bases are TGTGCCAGCAGCTTAAGCTTCGAAGAGACCCAGTACTTC.

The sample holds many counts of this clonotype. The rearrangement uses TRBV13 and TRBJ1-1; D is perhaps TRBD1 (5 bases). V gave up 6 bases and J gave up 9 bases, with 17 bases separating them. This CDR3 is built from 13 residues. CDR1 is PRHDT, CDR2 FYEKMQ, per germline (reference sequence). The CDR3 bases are TGTGCCAGCAGTAATCCCAGGGAGGGAAAAGCTTTCTTT. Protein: CASSNPREGKAFF.

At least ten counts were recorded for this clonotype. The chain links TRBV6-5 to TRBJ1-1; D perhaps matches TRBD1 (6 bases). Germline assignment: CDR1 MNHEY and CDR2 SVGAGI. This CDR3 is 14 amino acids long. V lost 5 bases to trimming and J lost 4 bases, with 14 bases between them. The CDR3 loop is CASSNPGQFTEAFF. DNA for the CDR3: TGTGCCAGCAGTAACCCGGGACAATTCACTGAAGCTTTCTTT.

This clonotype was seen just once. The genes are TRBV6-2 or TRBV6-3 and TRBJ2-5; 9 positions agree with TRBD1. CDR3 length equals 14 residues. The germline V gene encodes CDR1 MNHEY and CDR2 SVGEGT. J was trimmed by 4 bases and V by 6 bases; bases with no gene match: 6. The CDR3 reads CASSFDRGTETQYF. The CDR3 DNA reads TGTGCCAGCAGCTTCGACAGGGGGACAGAGACCCAGTACTTC.

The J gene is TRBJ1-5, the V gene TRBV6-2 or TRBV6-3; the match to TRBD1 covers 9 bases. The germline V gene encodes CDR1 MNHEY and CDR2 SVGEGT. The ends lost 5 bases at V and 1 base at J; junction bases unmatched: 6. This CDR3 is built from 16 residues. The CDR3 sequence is CASSPRDRVSNQPQHF. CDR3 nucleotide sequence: TGTGCCAGCAGTCCCCGGGACAGGGTGAGCAATCAGCCCCAGCATTTT.

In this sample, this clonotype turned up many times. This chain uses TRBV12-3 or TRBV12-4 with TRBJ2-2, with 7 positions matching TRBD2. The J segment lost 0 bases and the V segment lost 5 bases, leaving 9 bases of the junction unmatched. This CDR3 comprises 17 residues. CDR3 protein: CASSLWTREANTGELFF. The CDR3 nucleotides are TGTGCCAGCAGTCTCTGGACTAGGGAGGCGAACACCGGGGAGCTGTTTTTT.

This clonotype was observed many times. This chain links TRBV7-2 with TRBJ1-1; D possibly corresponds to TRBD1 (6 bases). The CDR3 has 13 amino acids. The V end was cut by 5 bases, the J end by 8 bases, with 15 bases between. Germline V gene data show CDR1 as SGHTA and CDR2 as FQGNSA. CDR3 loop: CASSQGGLGEAFF. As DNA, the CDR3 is TGTGCCAGCAGCCAAGGGGGATTGGGGGAAGCTTTCTTT. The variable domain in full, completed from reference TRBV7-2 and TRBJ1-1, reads GAGVSQSPSNKVTEKGKDVELRCDPISGHTALYWYRQSLGQGLEFLIYFQGNSAPDKSGLPSDRFSAERTGGSVSTLTIQRTQQEDSAVYLCASSQGGLGEAFFGQGTRLTVV.

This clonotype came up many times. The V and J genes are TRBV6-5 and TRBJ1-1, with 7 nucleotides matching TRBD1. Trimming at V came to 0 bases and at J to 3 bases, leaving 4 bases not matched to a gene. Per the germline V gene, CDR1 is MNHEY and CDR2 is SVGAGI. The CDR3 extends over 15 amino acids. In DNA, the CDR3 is TGTGCCAGCAGTTACTCCGGGACAGAGGACACTGAAGCTTTCTTT. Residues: CASSYSGTEDTEAFF.

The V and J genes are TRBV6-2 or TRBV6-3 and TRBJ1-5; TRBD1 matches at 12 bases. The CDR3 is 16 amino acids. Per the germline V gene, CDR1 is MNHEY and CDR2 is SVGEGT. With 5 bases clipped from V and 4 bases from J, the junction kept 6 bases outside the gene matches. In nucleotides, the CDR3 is TGTGCCAGCAGTAGACCGGGACAGGGGGCTAATCAGCCCCAGCATTTT. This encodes CASSRPGQGANQPQHF.

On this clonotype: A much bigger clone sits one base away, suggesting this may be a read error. This chain's CDR3 is CASIGSLGGSTEAFF. For the CDR3, the DNA is TGTGCCAGCATCGGGTCTCTGGGGGGGTCCACTGAAGCTTTCTTT. This chain uses TRBV2 with TRBJ1-1, with a possible D match to TRBD1 (5 bases). The V gene lost 7 bases and the J gene lost 4 bases, with 19 bases spanning the gap. The CDR3 is made up of 15 amino acids. Germline CDR1 reads SNHLY; CDR2 reads FYNNEI.

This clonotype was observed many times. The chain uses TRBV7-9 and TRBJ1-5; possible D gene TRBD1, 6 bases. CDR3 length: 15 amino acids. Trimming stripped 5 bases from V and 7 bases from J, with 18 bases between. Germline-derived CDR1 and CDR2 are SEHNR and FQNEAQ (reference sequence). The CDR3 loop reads CASSQWDNAGQPQHF. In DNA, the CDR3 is TGTGCCAGCAGCCAATGGGACAACGCGGGGCAGCCCCAGCATTTT. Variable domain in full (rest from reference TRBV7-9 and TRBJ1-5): DTGVSQNPRHKITKRGQNVTFRCDPISEHNRLYWYRQTLGQGPEFLTYFQNEAQLEKSRLLSDRFSAERPKGSFSTLEIQRTEQGDSAMYLCASSQWDNAGQPQHFGDGTRLSIL.

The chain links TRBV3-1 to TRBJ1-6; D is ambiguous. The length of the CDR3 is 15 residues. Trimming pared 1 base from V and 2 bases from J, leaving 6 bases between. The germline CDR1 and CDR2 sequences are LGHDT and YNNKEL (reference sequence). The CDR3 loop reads CASSQGVAYNSPLHF. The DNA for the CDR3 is TGTGCCAGCAGCCAAGGGGTGGCCTATAATTCACCCCTCCACTTT.

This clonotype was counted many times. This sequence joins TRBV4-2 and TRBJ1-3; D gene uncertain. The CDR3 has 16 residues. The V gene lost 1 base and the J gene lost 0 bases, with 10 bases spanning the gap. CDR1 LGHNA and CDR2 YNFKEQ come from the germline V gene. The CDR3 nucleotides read TGTGCCAGCAGCCAAGGTACCGGGCCCTCTGGAAACACCATATATTTT. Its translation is CASSQGTGPSGNTIYF.

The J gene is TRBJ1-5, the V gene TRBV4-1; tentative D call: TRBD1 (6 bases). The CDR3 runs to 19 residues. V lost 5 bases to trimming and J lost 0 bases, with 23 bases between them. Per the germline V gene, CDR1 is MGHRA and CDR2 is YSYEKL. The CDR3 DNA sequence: TGCGCCAGCAGCTACAGCTTCACAGGGCTGAAATCTAGCAATCAGCCCCAGCATTTT. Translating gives CASSYSFTGLKSSNQPQHF.